These T cell receptor beta chains were read from a single sample in a study of identical twins. Using its own MiXCR run on the 5' RACE reads, TCRdb lists one record per CDR3 protein. The data contain about 240,000 distinct CDR3 sequences, 10% of them seen just once; the ten biggest clones take up approximately 9.1%. Sequencing input: memory T cells sorted from blood. The receptor set was obtained from a man aged 50-59 years in good health. Both conserved end residues are trimmed from each CDR3. Each record gives: clone size, V gene, J gene, CDR3 protein. Clone size is not always given. Where it is, it says once, few, many or a class for expanded clones.

size: few; V: TRBV7-6; J: TRBJ2-7; CDR3: ASAQGTSVSYEQY
size: many; V: TRBV10-3; J: TRBJ2-5; CDR3: AISESPRPGARETQY
size: few; V: TRBV6-1; J: TRBJ2-5; CDR3: ASRLQGETQY
size: few; V: TRBV6-2/TRBV6-3; J: TRBJ2-7; CDR3: ASSYALQATYEQY
size: few; V: TRBV20-1; J: TRBJ2-1; CDR3: SAYGLAALNEQF
size: many; V: TRBV4-1; J: TRBJ1-1; CDR3: ASSRGTPGSEAF
size: many; V: TRBV9; J: TRBJ1-2; CDR3: ASSVGTGEYGGYT
size: many; V: TRBV15; J: TRBJ2-3; CDR3: ATSREAGVGDTQY
size: .; V: TRBV28; J: TRBJ2-7; CDR3: ASSSLPLSTAYEQY
size: .; V: TRBV24-1; J: TRBJ2-2; CDR3: ATSSGGQRTGELF
size: .; V: TRBV5-6; J: TRBJ2-1; CDR3: ASSLVTYNEQF
size: few; V: TRBV20-1; J: TRBJ2-3; CDR3: SARGRLAISTDTQY
size: many; V: TRBV4-3; J: TRBJ2-5; CDR3: ASSLGTSGVETQY
size: .; V: TRBV15; J: TRBJ1-6; CDR3: ATTGTVNSPLH
size: .; V: TRBV10-3; J: TRBJ1-6; CDR3: AISESSGGPSPLH
size: few; V: TRBV24-1; J: TRBJ2-3; CDR3: ATSDLLGDTQY
size: .; V: TRBV20-1; J: TRBJ2-1; CDR3: SASEGLETEQF
size: few; V: TRBV5-6; J: TRBJ1-4; CDR3: ASSSTGSREKLF
size: many; V: TRBV7-7; J: TRBJ2-5; CDR3: ASSRSGTQRETQY
size: .; V: TRBV4-1; J: TRBJ2-5; CDR3: ASSQDLAGARY
size: few; V: TRBV11-2; J: TRBJ2-7; CDR3: ASSLGLAAIPSGEQY
size: many; V: TRBV28; J: TRBJ1-5; CDR3: ASSLEQPQH
size: few; V: TRBV20-1; J: TRBJ1-2; CDR3: SAQGGVEGAAGYT
size: few; V: TRBV20-1; J: TRBJ2-7; CDR3: SATSGGPGEQY
size: many; V: TRBV27; J: TRBJ1-1; CDR3: ASSFSILNTEAF
size: many; V: TRBV10-3; J: TRBJ2-7; CDR3: AISSGTPDYEQY
size: .; V: TRBV7-3; J: TRBJ2-3; CDR3: ASSSTGRATDTQY